These T cell receptor beta chains were read from a single sample in a study of blood T cell repertoires in COVID-19. Data came from immunoSEQ multiplex PCR; TCRdb stores just in-frame clones and leaves some out. The table includes some 190,000 clones, approximately 80% detected once. The sample was peripheral blood. The receptors were sampled from a woman between 45 and 60 years old with acute or convalescent COVID-19. CDR3s include the opening cysteine and the closing phenylalanine or tryptophan. Each record gives: clone size, V gene, J gene, D gene, CDR3 DNA, CDR3 protein. D genes are given only for firm matches. A clone size is listed for some rows: how often the clone was seen (once, few, many), or a class if it is expanded.

abundance: NA
v_gene: TRBV11-2
j_gene: TRBJ2-7
d_gene: NA
CDR3nt: TGTGCCAGCAGCTTAGCTACGGGCTACGAGCAGTACTTC
CDR3aa: CASSLATGYEQYF

abundance: NA
v_gene: TRBV21-1
j_gene: TRBJ2-6
d_gene: NA
CDR3nt: TGTGCCAGCAGCAAAGGGGTCCTCCCGAGGGGGTCTGGGGCCAACGTCCTGACTTTC
CDR3aa: CASSKGVLPRGSGANVLTF

abundance: NA
v_gene: TRBV18
j_gene: TRBJ2-7
d_gene: TRBD1
CDR3nt: TGTGCCAGCTCGCTGCCGGGACAGGGTACCTACGAGCAGTACTTC
CDR3aa: CASSLPGQGTYEQYF

abundance: NA
v_gene: TRBV9
j_gene: TRBJ2-6
d_gene: NA
CDR3nt: TGTGCCAGCAGCGTAGACATCTCTGGGGCCAACGTCCTGACTTTC
CDR3aa: CASSVDISGANVLTF

abundance: NA
v_gene: TRBV19
j_gene: TRBJ2-7
d_gene: TRBD2
CDR3nt: TGTGCCAGTATAGGACTAGCGGGGGGCTCCTACGAGCAGTACTTC
CDR3aa: CASIGLAGGSYEQYF

abundance: NA
v_gene: TRBV6-1
j_gene: TRBJ2-3
d_gene: TRBD2
CDR3nt: TGTGCCAGCAAGGAGCGGGAGCCCCCAGATACGCAGTATTTT
CDR3aa: CASKEREPPDTQYF

abundance: NA
v_gene: TRBV3-1/TRBV3-2
j_gene: TRBJ1-1
d_gene: TRBD1
CDR3nt: TGTGCCAGCAGCCCTTGGACAGGGGGAGAAGCTTTCTTT
CDR3aa: CASSPWTGGEAFF

abundance: NA
v_gene: TRBV24-1
j_gene: TRBJ2-1
d_gene: TRBD1
CDR3nt: TGTGCCACCAGTGATTTTCCAGGGGGCGCTTTAAATGAGCAGTTCTTC
CDR3aa: CATSDFPGGALNEQFF

abundance: NA
v_gene: TRBV28
j_gene: TRBJ2-7
d_gene: TRBD1
CDR3nt: TGTGCCAGCAGCCTCTACCGGGACAGCTACGAGCAGTACTTC
CDR3aa: CASSLYRDSYEQYF

abundance: NA
v_gene: TRBV19
j_gene: TRBJ1-1
d_gene: TRBD1
CDR3nt: TGTGCCACCCGGACAGGTCACATGAACACTGAAGCTTTCTTT
CDR3aa: CATRTGHMNTEAFF

abundance: NA
v_gene: TRBV6-5
j_gene: TRBJ2-7
d_gene: TRBD2
CDR3nt: TGTGCCAGCAGTAACGGACTAGCGGCGGGAGAGCAGTACTTC
CDR3aa: CASSNGLAAGEQYF

abundance: NA
v_gene: TRBV9
j_gene: TRBJ1-1
d_gene: NA
CDR3nt: TGTGCCAGCAGCACGAGGAGTATGGGGGGGCGCGCTGAAGCTTTCTTT
CDR3aa: CASSTRSMGGRAEAFF

abundance: NA
v_gene: TRBV6-5
j_gene: TRBJ1-5
d_gene: TRBD1
CDR3nt: TGTGCCAGCAGTTATTCGACAGGGACGACGAATCAGCCCCAGCATTTT
CDR3aa: CASSYSTGTTNQPQHF

abundance: NA
v_gene: TRBV18
j_gene: TRBJ2-7
d_gene: TRBD2
CDR3nt: TGTGCCAGCTCCGCGGGCCCGCAGGGCGGGAGCACGGGCTCCTACGAGCAGTACTTC
CDR3aa: CASSAGPQGGSTGSYEQYF

abundance: few
v_gene: TRBV19
j_gene: TRBJ2-5
d_gene: TRBD2
CDR3nt: TGTGCCAGTAGTTCAACAAACTCCCGGACTAGCGGGACATCAGAGACCCAGTACTTC
CDR3aa: CASSSTNSRTSGTSETQYF

abundance: NA
v_gene: TRBV6-2/TRBV6-3
j_gene: TRBJ1-4
d_gene: NA
CDR3nt: TGTGCCAGCAGTTACTCGACAGAGCCTACCTGGTTTGCAACTAATGAAAAACTGTTTTTT
CDR3aa: CASSYSTEPTWFATNEKLFF

abundance: NA
v_gene: TRBV7-2
j_gene: TRBJ2-7
d_gene: NA
CDR3nt: TGTGCCAGCAGCTTAGGGCCTCGGCGGGGGCCCTACGAGCAGTACTTC
CDR3aa: CASSLGPRRGPYEQYF

abundance: NA
v_gene: TRBV30
j_gene: TRBJ2-5
d_gene: NA
CDR3nt: TGTGCCTGGAGTGTTCTCTATGAGACCCAGTACTTC
CDR3aa: CAWSVLYETQYF

abundance: NA
v_gene: TRBV20-1
j_gene: TRBJ1-5
d_gene: TRBD1
CDR3nt: TGCAGTGCTAGTACAGGGGGACTTTATAGCAATCAGCCCCAGCATTTT
CDR3aa: CSASTGGLYSNQPQHF

abundance: NA
v_gene: TRBV11-2
j_gene: TRBJ2-7
d_gene: TRBD2
CDR3nt: TGTGCCAGCAGCCTAACTAGCGGGAGCTACGAGCAGTACTTC
CDR3aa: CASSLTSGSYEQYF

abundance: NA
v_gene: TRBV19
j_gene: TRBJ2-2
d_gene: NA
CDR3nt: TGTGCCAGTAGTATAGCCAGGGGAAGTACCGGGGAGCTGTTTTTT
CDR3aa: CASSIARGSTGELFF

abundance: NA
v_gene: TRBV6-5
j_gene: TRBJ1-5
d_gene: TRBD1
CDR3nt: TGTGCCAGCGACAGGGGGGTCCTGGGTCAGCCCCAGCATTTT
CDR3aa: CASDRGVLGQPQHF

abundance: NA
v_gene: TRBV29-1
j_gene: TRBJ1-1
d_gene: NA
CDR3nt: TGCAGCGCCGCGGACGGGAGATTCTTCTTT
CDR3aa: CSAADGRFFF

abundance: NA
v_gene: TRBV5-1
j_gene: TRBJ2-7
d_gene: NA
CDR3nt: TGCGCCAGCAGCTGGACGGACAGCTCCTACGAGCAGTACTTC
CDR3aa: CASSWTDSSYEQYF

abundance: few
v_gene: TRBV7-8
j_gene: TRBJ2-7
d_gene: NA
CDR3nt: TGTGCCAGCAGCTTAGGGGGCCCTGCTTACGAGCAGTACTTC
CDR3aa: CASSLGGPAYEQYF

abundance: NA
v_gene: TRBV9
j_gene: TRBJ2-5
d_gene: NA
CDR3nt: TGTGCCAGCAGCCCCGGCGGGGGACACATCCAAGAGACCCAGTACTTC
CDR3aa: CASSPGGGHIQETQYF

abundance: once
v_gene: TRBV27
j_gene: TRBJ1-3
d_gene: TRBD1
CDR3nt: TGTGCCAAGACGCTGTCACAGGGGGGTGGAAACACCATATATTTT
CDR3aa: CAKTLSQGGGNTIYF

abundance: NA
v_gene: TRBV5-1
j_gene: TRBJ2-1
d_gene: NA
CDR3nt: TGCGCCAGCAGCTTACAGGCGGTCTACAATGAGCAGTTCTTC
CDR3aa: CASSLQAVYNEQFF

abundance: NA
v_gene: TRBV28
j_gene: TRBJ2-6
d_gene: TRBD1
CDR3nt: TGTGCCAGCCGGACAGGAAGAAGCTCTGGGGCCAACGTCCTGACTTTC
CDR3aa: CASRTGRSSGANVLTF

abundance: NA
v_gene: TRBV19
j_gene: TRBJ1-4
d_gene: NA
CDR3nt: TGTGCCAGTAGGCCCACAGGGACTAATGAAAAACTGTTTTTT
CDR3aa: CASRPTGTNEKLFF

abundance: NA
v_gene: TRBV5-6
j_gene: TRBJ1-2
d_gene: TRBD1
CDR3nt: TGTGCCAGCAGCCCCGGGACAGTCTATGGCTACACCTTC
CDR3aa: CASSPGTVYGYTF

abundance: many
v_gene: TRBV29-1
j_gene: TRBJ2-1
d_gene: NA
CDR3nt: TGCAGCGTGGTCCCGGGTCACAATGAGCAGTTCTTC
CDR3aa: CSVVPGHNEQFF

abundance: NA
v_gene: TRBV18
j_gene: TRBJ2-7
d_gene: TRBD2
CDR3nt: TGTGCCAGCTCATCCGGGACTAGCGGTTACGAGCAGTACTTC
CDR3aa: CASSSGTSGYEQYF

abundance: NA
v_gene: TRBV28
j_gene: TRBJ2-1
d_gene: TRBD2
CDR3nt: TGTGCCAGCAGTTTCGGGGGACTAGCGGGAGGTGAGCAGTTCTTC
CDR3aa: CASSFGGLAGGEQFF

abundance: few
v_gene: TRBV10-3
j_gene: TRBJ1-5
d_gene: NA
CDR3nt: TGTGCCATCAGTGCCCTCGACAGTGGGAATCAGCCCCAGCATTTT
CDR3aa: CAISALDSGNQPQHF

abundance: NA
v_gene: TRBV5-6
j_gene: TRBJ1-3
d_gene: TRBD1
CDR3nt: TGTGCCAGCAGCTTTGGATCAAGAACAGGGGGCTCTGGAAACACCATATATTTT
CDR3aa: CASSFGSRTGGSGNTIYF

abundance: NA
v_gene: TRBV6-5
j_gene: TRBJ1-2
d_gene: NA
CDR3nt: TGTGCCAGCAGCCTTTCGGGGAATGGCTACACCTTC
CDR3aa: CASSLSGNGYTF

abundance: NA
v_gene: TRBV9
j_gene: TRBJ2-2
d_gene: NA
CDR3nt: TGTGCCAGCAGTCCTAACACCGGGGAGCTGTTTTTT
CDR3aa: CASSPNTGELFF

abundance: NA
v_gene: TRBV5-1
j_gene: TRBJ2-7
d_gene: NA
CDR3nt: TGCGCCAGCAGCTTGGGCCATGTGAGTTATTACGAGCAGTACTTC
CDR3aa: CASSLGHVSYYEQYF

abundance: NA
v_gene: TRBV6-1
j_gene: TRBJ2-4
d_gene: NA
CDR3nt: TGTGCCAGCAGTGACCCTAACCTGAAAAACATTCAGTACTTC
CDR3aa: CASSDPNLKNIQYF